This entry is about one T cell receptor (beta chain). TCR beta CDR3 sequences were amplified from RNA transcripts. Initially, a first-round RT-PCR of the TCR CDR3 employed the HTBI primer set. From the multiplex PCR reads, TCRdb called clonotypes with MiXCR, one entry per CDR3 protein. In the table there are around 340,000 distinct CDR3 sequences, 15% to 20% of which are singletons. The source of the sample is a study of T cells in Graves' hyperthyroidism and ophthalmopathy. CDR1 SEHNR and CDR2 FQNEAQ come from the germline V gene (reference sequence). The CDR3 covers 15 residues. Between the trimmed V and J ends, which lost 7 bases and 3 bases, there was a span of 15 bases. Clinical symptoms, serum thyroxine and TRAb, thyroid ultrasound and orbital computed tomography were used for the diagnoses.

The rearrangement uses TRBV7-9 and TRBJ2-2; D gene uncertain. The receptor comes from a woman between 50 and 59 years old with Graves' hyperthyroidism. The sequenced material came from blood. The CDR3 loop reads CASIPDNGYTGELFF. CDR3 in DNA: TGTGCCAGCATCCCTGATAACGGATACACCGGGGAGCTGTTTTTT.